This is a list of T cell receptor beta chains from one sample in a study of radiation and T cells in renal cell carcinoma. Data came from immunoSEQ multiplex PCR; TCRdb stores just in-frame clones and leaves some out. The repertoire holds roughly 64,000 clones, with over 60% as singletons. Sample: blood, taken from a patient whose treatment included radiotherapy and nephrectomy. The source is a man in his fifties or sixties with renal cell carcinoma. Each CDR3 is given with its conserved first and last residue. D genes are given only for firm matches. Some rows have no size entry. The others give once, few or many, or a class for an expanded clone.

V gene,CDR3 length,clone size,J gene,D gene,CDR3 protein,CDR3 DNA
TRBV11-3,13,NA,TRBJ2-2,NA,CASSDRDTGELFF,TGTGCCAGTAGCGACAGAGACACCGGGGAGCTGTTTTTT
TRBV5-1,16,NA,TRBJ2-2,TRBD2,CASSRSSGRAAGELFF,TGCGCCAGCAGCCGGAGTAGCGGGAGGGCCGCCGGGGAGCTGTTTTTT
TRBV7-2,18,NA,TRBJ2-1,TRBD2,CASSQALAGGPWGNEQFF,TGTGCCAGCAGCCAGGCGCTAGCGGGAGGGCCTTGGGGGAATGAGCAGTTCTTC
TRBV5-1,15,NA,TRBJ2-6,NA,CASSLASDGANVLTF,TGCGCCAGCAGCTTGGCCTCAGATGGGGCCAACGTCCTGACTTTC
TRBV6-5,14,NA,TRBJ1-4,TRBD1,CASTHDRDRKKLFF,TGTGCCAGCACCCATGACAGGGATCGGAAAAAACTGTTTTTT
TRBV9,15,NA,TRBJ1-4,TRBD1,CASSFTGGAGEKLFF,TGTGCCAGCAGCTTCACAGGGGGCGCAGGTGAAAAACTGTTTTTT
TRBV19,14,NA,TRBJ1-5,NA,CASSMGLGNQPQHF,TGTGCCAGTAGTATGGGGTTGGGCAATCAGCCCCAGCATTTT
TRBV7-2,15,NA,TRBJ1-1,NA,CASSLARVVWTEAFF,TGTGCCAGCAGCTTAGCCAGGGTGGTTTGGACTGAAGCTTTCTTT
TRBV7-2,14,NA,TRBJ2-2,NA,CASSPRAQPGELFF,TGTGCCAGCAGCCCCCGGGCCCAGCCCGGGGAGCTGTTTTTT
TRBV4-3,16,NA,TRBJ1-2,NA,CASSQELGQPFYGYTF,TGCGCCAGCAGCCAAGAGTTAGGACAGCCCTTCTATGGCTACACCTTC
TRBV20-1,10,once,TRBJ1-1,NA,CSAKNTEAFF,TGCAGTGCAAAAAACACTGAAGCTTTCTTT
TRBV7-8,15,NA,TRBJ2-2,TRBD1,CASSYDTGATGELFF,TGTGCCAGCAGCTACGATACAGGGGCCACCGGGGAGCTGTTTTTT
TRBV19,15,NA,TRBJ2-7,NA,CASSIGRDIFYEQYF,TGTGCCAGTAGTATCGGCAGGGATATTTTCTACGAGCAGTACTTC
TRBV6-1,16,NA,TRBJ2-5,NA,CASSEGNTPDGETQYF,TGTGCCAGCAGTGAAGGAAATACACCCGACGGGGAGACCCAGTACTTC
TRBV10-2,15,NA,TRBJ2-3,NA,CASSVAGASTDTQYF,TGCGCCAGCAGTGTTGCGGGGGCTAGCACAGATACGCAGTATTTT
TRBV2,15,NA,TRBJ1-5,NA,CASSEFRTENQPQHF,TGTGCCAGCAGTGAATTTAGGACAGAAAATCAGCCCCAGCATTTT
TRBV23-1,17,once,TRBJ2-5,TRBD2,CASSAPGTSGFQETQYF,TGCGCCAGCAGTGCACCCGGGACTAGCGGTTTCCAAGAGACCCAGTACTTC
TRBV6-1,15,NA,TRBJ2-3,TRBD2,CAGATGLAGVDTQYF,TGTGCCGGGGCGACGGGACTAGCGGGAGTAGATACGCAGTATTTT
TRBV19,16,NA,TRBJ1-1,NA,CASSIYGRGTNTEAFF,TGTGCCAGTAGTATATACGGCAGGGGTACGAACACTGAAGCTTTCTTT
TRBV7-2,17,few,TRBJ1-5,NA,CASSSSSRVRDNQPQHF,TGTGCCAGCAGCTCAAGCTCCAGGGTTAGGGACAATCAGCCCCAGCATTTT
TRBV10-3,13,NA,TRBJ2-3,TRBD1,CAIRLTGVDTQYF,TGTGCCATCAGACTGACAGGGGTAGATACGCAGTATTTT
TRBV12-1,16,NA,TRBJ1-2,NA,CASSTRAGRFNYGYTF,TGTGCCAGCAGTACTCGGGCAGGGCGCTTTAACTATGGCTACACCTTC
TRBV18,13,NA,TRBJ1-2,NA,CASSPGTPYGYTF,TGTGCCAGCTCCCCCGGGACACCCTATGGCTACACCTTC
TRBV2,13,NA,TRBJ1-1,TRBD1,CASTRTGTTEAFF,TGTGCCAGCACCCGGACAGGAACTACTGAAGCTTTCTTT
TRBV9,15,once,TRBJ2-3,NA,CASSVARGSTDTQYF,TGTGCCAGCAGCGTAGCTCGTGGGAGCACAGATACGCAGTATTTT
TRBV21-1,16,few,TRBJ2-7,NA,CASSKKEQIKTYEQYF,TGTGCCAGCAGCAAAAAGGAACAAATAAAGACCTACGAGCAGTACTTC
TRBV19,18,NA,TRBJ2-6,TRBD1,CASSIGSRGSSGANVLTF,TGTGCCAGTAGTATAGGCAGCAGGGGGTCGTCCGGGGCCAACGTCCTGACTTTC
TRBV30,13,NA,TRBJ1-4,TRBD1,CAWWTGFDEKLFF,TGTGCCTGGTGGACAGGGTTCGATGAAAAACTGTTTTTT
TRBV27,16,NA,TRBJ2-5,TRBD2,CASSLFNGGAEETQYF,TGTGCCAGCAGTTTGTTTAACGGGGGGGCGGAAGAGACCCAGTACTTC
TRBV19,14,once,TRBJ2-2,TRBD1,CASSIHRGVGELFF,TGTGCCAGTAGTATCCACAGGGGTGTAGGGGAGCTGTTTTTT
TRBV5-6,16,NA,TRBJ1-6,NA,CASSSGTGTLGSPLHF,TGTGCCAGCAGCTCTGGAACCGGGACCTTAGGCTCACCCCTCCACTTT
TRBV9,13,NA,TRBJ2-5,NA,CASSVGGWETQYF,TGTGCCAGCAGCGTAGGGGGTTGGGAGACCCAGTACTTC
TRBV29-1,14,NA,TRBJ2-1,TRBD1,CSVVPGQAYNEQFF,TGCAGCGTGGTTCCGGGACAGGCATACAATGAGCAGTTCTTC